Presented here are 18 T cell receptor beta chains from one specimen sequenced in a study of OX40 agonist ivuxolimab in advanced cancers. Measured with immunoSEQ multiplex PCR; TCRdb has only the in-frame clones, and not every one. The table has tens of thousands of clones, around 87% seen once. The sequenced sample was CD4+ or CD8+ T cells sorted from blood, obtained in a trial of the OX40 agonist ivuxolimab. All receptors come from an adult with an advanced solid tumor such as melanoma, head and neck, liver or kidney cancer.

The chain recombines TRBV2 with TRBJ2-3; 13 bases align to TRBD2. CDR1 SNHLY and CDR2 FYNNEI come from the germline V gene. V lost 11 bases to trimming and J lost 4 bases; unmatched junction nucleotides: 6. The CDR3 runs to 14 residues. DNA of the CDR3: TGTGCCGGAGGGACTAGCGGGGTGGCAGATACGCAGTATTTT. Its translation is CAGGTSGVADTQYF. The full variable domain, its missing parts supplied by reference TRBV2 and TRBJ2-3, is EPEVTQTPSHQVTQMGQEVILRCVPISNHLYFYWYRQILGQKVEFLVSFYNNEISEKSEIFDDQFSVERPDGSNFTLKIRSTKLEDSAMYFCAGGTSGVADTQYFGPGTRLTVL.

This clone was recorded only once. The rearrangement joins TRBV4-2 to TRBJ1-1; TRBD1 matches at 9 bases. CDR1 and CDR2 (germline): LGHNA, YNFKEQ. V shed 4 bases and J 4 bases; nucleotides not matched to a gene: 7. This CDR3 has 15 amino acids. CDR3 in DNA: TGTGCCAGCAGCCCCACCGGGACAGGGACCACTGAAGCTTTCTTT. Amino acid sequence: CASSPTGTGTTEAFF.

The genes are TRBV6-6 and TRBJ2-1; 8 nucleotides match TRBD2. J was trimmed by 8 bases and V by 7 bases; bases with no gene match: 13. CDR1 and CDR2 from the germline V gene are MNHNY and SVGAGI (reference sequence). The CDR3 has 15 amino acids. The CDR3 spells CASTRGGSGADEQFF. CDR3 coding DNA: TGTGCCAGCACCCGAGGGGGTAGCGGGGCGGATGAGCAGTTCTTC.

The V gene is TRBV6-5, the J gene TRBJ1-3; 7 positions agree with TRBD1. This CDR3 is built from 13 residues. Per the germline V gene, CDR1 is MNHEY and CDR2 is SVGAGI. With 7 bases clipped from V and 2 bases from J, the junction kept 2 bases outside the gene matches. The CDR3 is CASNDRAGNTIYF. The CDR3 nucleotides read TGTGCCAGCAACGACAGGGCTGGAAACACCATATATTTT.

This rearrangement joins TRBV9 to TRBJ2-3, with D uncertain. The CDR3 loop spans 12 amino acids. With 3 bases removed from V and 5 bases from J, the gap between germline ends came to 7 bases. Looked up from germline, CDR1 is SGDLS and CDR2 is YYNGEE. In DNA form, the CDR3 reads TGTGCCAGCAGCGGCCTTAGAGATACGCAGTATTTT. Encoded protein: CASSGLRDTQYF.

This sequence joins TRBV2 and TRBJ1-2; no clear D. This CDR3 region has 13 residues. Looked up from germline, CDR1 is SNHLY and CDR2 is FYNNEI. Trimming pared 6 bases from V and 4 bases from J, leaving 12 bases between. The CDR3 nucleotides are TGTGCCAGCAGCGTCTCCCATGGCTATGGCTACACCTTC. It encodes CASSVSHGYGYTF.

In this sample, this clone turned up once. The chain carries TRBV18 and TRBJ2-2; 7 nucleotides line up with TRBD1. CDR3 length: 16 amino acids. CDR1 is KGHSH and CDR2 is LQKENI in the germline V gene. J lost 0 bases, V lost 2 bases, and 3 bases had no gene match. The CDR3 spells CASSPWDSSNTGELFF. The CDR3 nucleotides read TGTGCCAGCTCACCATGGGACAGCTCGAACACCGGGGAGCTGTTTTTT.

This clone occurred once. The J gene is TRBJ1-5, the V gene TRBV7-8, with D unresolved. Germline V gene data show CDR1 as SGHVS and CDR2 as FQNEAQ. With 1 base removed from V and 4 bases from J, the gap between germline ends came to 11 bases. There are 15 residues in the CDR3. CDR3: CASSLGGVGNQPQHF. The CDR3 DNA reads as TGTGCCAGCAGCTTAGGTGGGGTAGGAAATCAGCCCCAGCATTTT.

The chain has TRBV5-4 and TRBJ2-7; 7 bases are a match to TRBD1. The germline V gene has CDR1 SGHNT and CDR2 YYREEE (reference sequence). Trimming at V came to 5 bases and at J to 3 bases, leaving 8 bases not matched to a gene. The CDR3 has 14 residues. The CDR3: CASSFPGTDYEQYF. In DNA form, the CDR3 reads TGTGCCAGCAGTTTCCCCGGGACAGACTACGAGCAGTACTTC.

The chain uses TRBV5-6 and TRBJ2-5; D remains unclear. The DNA end is more similar to TRBJ2-7, so the J call may be wrong. The CDR3 is 13 residues long. Germline values: CDR1 SGHDT, CDR2 YYEEEE. The CDR3: CASSLGINLEQYF. DNA for the CDR3: TGTGCCAGCAGCTTGGGGATCAATCTCGAGCAGTACTTC.

The chain has TRBV7-2 and TRBJ2-2; D gene ambiguous. Trimming stripped 2 bases from V and 4 bases from J, with 11 bases between. The germline V gene encodes CDR1 SGHTA and CDR2 FQGNSA. CDR3 length: 15 amino acids. The CDR3 spells CASSLRGVRTGELFF. The CDR3 DNA reads as TGTGCCAGCAGCTTAAGAGGAGTACGCACCGGGGAGCTGTTTTTT.

This clone occurred once. This chain uses TRBV18 with TRBJ2-1; TRBD1 agrees at 10 bases. This CDR3 contains 16 residues. From germline, CDR1 is KGHSH and CDR2 LQKENI. Germline trimming cut 4 bases from V and 8 bases from J; bases unmatched to any gene: 11. CDR3 loop: CASSLSGTGELDEQFF. In DNA, the CDR3 is TGTGCCAGCTCACTTTCCGGGACAGGGGAGTTGGATGAGCAGTTCTTC.

V usage is TRBV9 and J usage is TRBJ2-2; 7 bases agree with TRBD1. CDR3 size: 14 residues. The V and J ends lost 4 bases and 8 bases, in that order; junction bases with no gene match: 8. Germline lookup yields CDR1 SGDLS and CDR2 YYNGEE. The CDR3 region is CASSPRTGRGELFF. The CDR3 region has the DNA TGTGCCAGCAGCCCACGGACAGGTCGAGGGGAGCTGTTTTTT.

This clone was seen more than once but under ten times. The genes are TRBV4-2 and TRBJ1-5; 7 bases are a match to TRBD1. In germline, CDR1 is LGHNA, CDR2 YNFKEQ. This CDR3 spans 16 amino acids. Unmatched junction bases numbered 8, after V lost 2 bases and J lost 4 bases. CDR3 amino acids: CASSQLGTERNQPQHF. Written as DNA, the CDR3 is TGTGCCAGCAGCCAACTCGGGACAGAGAGAAATCAGCCCCAGCATTTT.

Only one count was recorded for this clone. The genes are TRBV5-1 and TRBJ1-1; D ambiguous. This CDR3 is 16 amino acids long. Looked up from germline, CDR1 is SGHRS and CDR2 is YFSETQ. Trimming cost V 2 bases and J 0 bases, with 14 bases left between them. The CDR3 region is CASSFGRAGMNTEAFF. CDR3 nucleotide sequence: TGCGCCAGCAGCTTTGGAAGGGCCGGTATGAACACTGAAGCTTTCTTT. Drawing the rest from reference TRBV5-1 and TRBJ1-1, the complete variable domain is KAGVTQTPRYLIKTRGQQVTLSCSPISGHRSVSWYQQTPGQGLQFLFEYFSETQRNKGNFPGRFSGRQFSNSRSEMNVSTLELGDSALYLCASSFGRAGMNTEAFFGQGTRLTVV.

CDR3 nucleotide sequence: TGTGCCAGCAGCTTAGATTTGCGGGGGCCTGAGACCCAGTACTTC. This gives the protein CASSLDLRGPETQYF. The chain uses TRBV7-7 and TRBJ2-5; tentatively, D is TRBD2 (7 bases). Germline V gene lookup returns CDR1 SSHAT and CDR2 FNYEAQ (reference sequence). The CDR3 sequence is 15 residues long. V was clipped by 1 base and J by 5 bases, with 14 bases between them.

The chain has TRBV6-5 and TRBJ1-4; the D gene is possibly TRBD1 (5 bases). This CDR3 is 15 amino acids long. Germline V lookup: CDR1 MNHEY, CDR2 SVGAGI. V lost 6 bases, J lost 10 bases, and 21 bases lay in between. The chain's CDR3 is CASSRSPQGGVKLFF. Written as DNA, the CDR3 is TGTGCCAGCAGCCGCTCCCCCCAGGGAGGAGTAAAACTGTTTTTT.

The chain combines TRBV5-6 with TRBJ2-5, with 8 bases aligning to TRBD2. The germline CDR1 and CDR2 sequences are SGHDT and YYEEEE. The CDR3 is 15 residues long. V lost 4 bases, J lost 5 bases, and 10 bases stayed unmatched. The CDR3: CASSRPLAAPETQYF. The CDR3 region has the DNA TGTGCCAGCAGCAGACCACTAGCGGCTCCGGAGACCCAGTACTTC.